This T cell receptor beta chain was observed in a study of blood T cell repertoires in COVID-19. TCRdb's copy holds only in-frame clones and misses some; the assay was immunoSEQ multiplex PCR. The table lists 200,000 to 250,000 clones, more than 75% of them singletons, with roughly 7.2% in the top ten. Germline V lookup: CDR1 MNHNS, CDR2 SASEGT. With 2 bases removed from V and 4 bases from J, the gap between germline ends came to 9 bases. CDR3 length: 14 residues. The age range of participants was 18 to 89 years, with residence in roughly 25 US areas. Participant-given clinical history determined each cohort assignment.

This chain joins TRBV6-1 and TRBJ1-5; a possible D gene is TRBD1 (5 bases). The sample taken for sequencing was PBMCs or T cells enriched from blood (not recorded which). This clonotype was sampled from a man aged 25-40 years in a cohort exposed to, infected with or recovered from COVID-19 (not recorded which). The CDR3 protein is CASSETTANQPQHF. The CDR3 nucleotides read TGTGCCAGCAGTGAAACGACAGCTAATCAGCCCCAGCATTTT.